The clone carrying this T cell receptor (beta chain) has a single count. Its antigen is unknown. The CDR3 sequence is 14 residues long. The germline V and J ends were trimmed by 3 bases and 0 bases, with 8 bases remaining between them. CDR1 and CDR2 from the germline V gene are SNHLY and FYNNEI. This sample stems from a study of neoadjuvant nivolumab and ipilimumab in lung cancer. Study-wide points: Only two of four nivolumab-treated tumors gained richness and clonality by surgery. Compared with tumor-adjacent uninvolved lung, resected tumors showed greater richness and clonality. Pathologic regression was not significantly tied to TCR clonality.

Assay: immunoSEQ multiplex PCR; the TCRdb copy retains only in-frame clones and omits some. The table has about 7,000 clones, 75% to 90% seen once. V and J are TRBV2 and TRBJ1-2; D remains ambiguous. The sample in question was tumor tissue, obtained after neoadjuvant nivolumab, alone or with ipilimumab, at or shortly before surgery. The TCR was taken from an adult with non-small cell lung cancer. The CDR3 nucleotides are TGTGCCAGCAGTGACAGGAAATCTAACTATGGCTACACCTTC. This codes for CASSDRKSNYGYTF.